The 27 T cell receptor beta chains given below trace back to one sample, sequenced in a study of blood T cells in healthy people across ages. A second roughly 6 to 12 cycle PCR used barcoded and J-beta primers. TCRdb ran MiXCR on the 5' RACE reads and lists one entry per CDR3 protein. The repertoire consists of approximately 730,000 distinct CDR3 sequences, with roughly 44% occurring once and the leading ten covering around 20%. Sequencing used blood. The receptor source for this set is a woman in her sixties or seventies in good health.

This clonotype was observed a handful of times. The chain recombines TRBV6-6 with TRBJ1-5, with D unclear. There are 13 residues in the CDR3. CDR1 and CDR2 (germline): MNHNY, SVGAGI (reference sequence). The V end was cut by 6 bases, the J end by 4 bases, with 10 bases between. The CDR3 nucleotides are TGTGCCAGCAGCCTAGACCCTAATCAGCCCCAGCATTTT. Its protein product is CASSLDPNQPQHF.

Only a few counts were recorded for this clonotype. For the CDR3, the DNA is TGTGCCAGCAGGAAGGGGACAGGGAGAGAGCAGTACTTC. Translation gives CASRKGTGREQYF. V and J are TRBV6-2 or TRBV6-3 and TRBJ2-5; 9 nucleotides line up with TRBD1. V lost 6 bases to trimming and J lost 11 bases; unmatched junction nucleotides: 10. The germline gives CDR1 MNHEY, CDR2 SVGEGT. The CDR3 length is 13 residues.

The chain employs TRBV29-1 and TRBJ2-1; D may be TRBD2 (7 bases). Trimming stripped 3 bases from V and 2 bases from J, with 20 bases between. CDR1 and CDR2 from the germline V gene are SQVTM and ANQGSEA. The CDR3 consists of 17 residues. CDR3 DNA: TGCAGCGTTGAGGGGGGTTTTGGCGGGGGCGCCTACAATGAGCAGTTCTTC. It translates to CSVEGGFGGGAYNEQFF.

Ten or more counts support this clonotype. The rearrangement joins TRBV12-3 or TRBV12-4 to TRBJ2-7; 9 positions agree with TRBD1. With V trimmed by 8 bases and J by 5 bases, 10 bases remained unmatched. The CDR3 extends over 14 amino acids. This CDR3 is CASRPGTGSDEQYF. CDR3 in DNA: TGTGCCAGCCGGCCCGGGACAGGGAGTGACGAGCAGTACTTC.

This chain connects TRBV27 to TRBJ2-2; 7 bases line up with TRBD2. With V trimmed by 8 bases and J by 4 bases, 7 bases remained unmatched. The CDR3 sequence is 14 residues long. The germline V gene has CDR1 MNHEY and CDR2 SMNVEV (reference sequence). The chain's CDR3 is CASHRGVGTGELFF. CDR3 in DNA: TGTGCCAGCCATCGGGGGGTGGGCACCGGGGAGCTGTTTTTT.

The CDR3 is CASSPSGPYMSYEQYF. The CDR3 region has the DNA TGTGCCAGCAGTCCGTCGGGACCGTATATGTCCTACGAGCAGTACTTC. The J gene is TRBJ2-7, the V gene TRBV6-5, with D perhaps being TRBD1 or TRBD2 (5 bases each). Looked up from germline, CDR1 is MNHEY and CDR2 is SVGAGI. Deletions cut 5 bases from V and 1 base from J, with 18 bases between. The length of the CDR3 is 16 residues.

This clonotype was detected only once. The chain employs TRBV28 and TRBJ2-1; 9 bases are a match to TRBD1. The CDR3 covers 15 residues. The junction had 11 bases not matched to a gene; V was cut back by 4 bases and J by 10 bases. The germline CDR1 and CDR2 sequences are MDHEN and SYDVKM. In DNA form, the CDR3 reads TGTGCCAGCAGTTCCAGGGGACAGGGACATATAGAGCAGTTCTTC. Its protein is CASSSRGQGHIEQFF.

This clonotype was counted many times. The chain combines TRBV4-2 with TRBJ2-4; D is uncertain. V was pared by 0 bases and J by 0 bases, with 3 bases between. The germline CDR1 and CDR2 sequences are LGHNA and YNFKEQ. CDR3 size: 14 residues. CDR3 sequence: CASSQDLAKNIQYF. CDR3 nucleotides: TGTGCCAGCAGCCAAGACCTAGCCAAAAACATTCAGTACTTC.

This clonotype has just a few counts. In nucleotides, the CDR3 is TGTGCCAGCAGCCCCGGGGGCCTGAACACTGAAGCTTTCTTT. Protein product: CASSPGGLNTEAFF. This chain uses TRBV7-3 with TRBJ1-1, with D perhaps matching TRBD1 (6 bases). The V end lost 5 bases, the J end lost 0 bases, and 10 bases lay between the germline ends. The germline V gene encodes CDR1 SGHTA and CDR2 FQGTGA. This CDR3 region has 14 residues. The full variable domain, with the rest looked up from reference TRBV7-3 and TRBJ1-1, is GAGVSQTPSNKVTEKGKYVELRCDPISGHTALYWYRQSLGQGPEFLIYFQGTGAADDSGLPNDRFFAVRPEGSVSTLKIQRTERGDSAVYLCASSPGGLNTEAFFGQGTRLTVV.

The genes are TRBV10-3 and TRBJ2-1, with 7 bases that match TRBD2. In germline, CDR1 is ENHRY, CDR2 SYGVKD. CDR3 length: 17 residues. The ends lost 3 bases at V and 4 bases at J; junction bases unmatched: 12. The CDR3 reads CAISDGLGGGDYNEQFF. DNA of the CDR3: TGTGCCATCAGTGACGGCCTCGGCGGGGGTGATTACAATGAGCAGTTCTTC.

The chain combines TRBV5-1 with TRBJ2-3, with unresolved D. Looked up from germline, CDR1 is SGHRS and CDR2 is YFSETQ. The CDR3 consists of 14 residues. Trimming took off 1 base at V and 5 bases at J, with 11 bases between the two ends. CDR3 sequence: CASSLSDFIDTQYF. The CDR3 DNA follows: TGCGCCAGCAGCTTGAGCGACTTCATAGATACGCAGTATTTT.

The V call is TRBV21-1, the J call TRBJ2-7; whether TRBD1, the table's D call, matches the DNA was not checked. TRBV21-1 represents a pseudogene. This CDR3 region has 18 residues. The CDR3 is CAISRRQIRPTSSYEQYF. The CDR3 region has the DNA TGTGCCATCTCCCGGAGGCAGATTAGACCGACGAGCTCCTACGAGCAGTACTTC.

In regard to this clonotype: A read error may be the cause here, since a much bigger clone is one base away. The chain links TRBV10-3 to TRBJ1-1; D unresolved. Germline-derived CDR1 and CDR2 are ENHRY and SYGVKD. The CDR3 is 13 residues long. CDR3 bases: TGTGCCATCAGGGAGTCGGGCAACACTGAAGCTTTCTTT. It translates to CAIRESGNTEAFF.

This clonotype was seen only a few times. This chain connects TRBV20-1 to TRBJ1-1, with TRBD1 as a possible D gene (5 bases). Germline V gene sequence: CDR1 DFQATT, CDR2 SNEGSKA (reference sequence). V shed 6 bases and J shed 6 bases, with 17 bases lying between them. The CDR3 has 13 residues. CDR3 sequence reads: CSARGGSGAEAFF. DNA for the CDR3: TGCAGTGCAAGGGGAGGCTCGGGGGCTGAAGCTTTCTTT.

Regarding this clonotype: One end of the junction fails to match germline, which may point to a read error. The chain couples TRBV6-6 to TRBJ2-5, with D unclear. Germline CDR1 and CDR2: MNHNY and SVGAGI (reference sequence). The CDR3 consists of 14 residues. The CDR3 nucleotides are TGTGCCAACAGTTTCCTTCTTTCCGGGGAGACCCAGTACTTC. As protein: CANSFLLSGETQYF.

This clonotype was detected a few times. V gene TRBV15 combines with J gene TRBJ1-6; D uncertain. Trimming stripped 0 bases from V and 7 bases from J, with 1 base between. CDR1 LNHNV and CDR2 YYDKDF come from the germline V gene (reference sequence). The CDR3 contains 12 residues. CDR3: CATSRENSPLHF. As DNA, the CDR3 is TGTGCCACCAGCAGAGAGAATTCACCCCTCCACTTT.

This rearrangement joins TRBV20-1 to TRBJ2-4; TRBD2 matches 15 bases. This CDR3 has 18 amino acids. Germline V CDR1 and CDR2: DFQATT, SNEGSKA (reference sequence). V lost 5 bases to trimming and J lost 1 base; unmatched junction nucleotides: 9. The CDR3 coding sequence is TGCAGTGCTGGTACAGGGACTAGCGGGGGGCCCGCCAAAAACATTCAGTACTTC. It specifies CSAGTGTSGGPAKNIQYF.

The chain uses TRBV20-1 and TRBJ2-7; 8 bases match TRBD2. Losses at the gene ends were 6 bases for V and 3 bases for J; bases not matched to a gene: 4. The CDR3 is 12 residues long. The V gene's germline CDR1 is DFQATT and CDR2 SNEGSKA (reference sequence). The CDR3 reads CSAGGAGYEQYF. CDR3 nucleotide sequence: TGCAGTGCCGGGGGGGCTGGCTACGAGCAGTACTTC.

This clonotype was picked up a small number of times. The genes are TRBV6-1 and TRBJ1-6; D perhaps matches TRBD1 (6 bases). CDR3 length equals 13 residues. Trimming stripped 6 bases from V and 11 bases from J, with 14 bases between. Germline V gene lookup returns CDR1 MNHNS and CDR2 SASEGT. CDR3 amino acids: CASRDSLRPPLHF. CDR3 in DNA: TGTGCCAGCAGGGACAGTTTACGACCACCCCTCCACTTT.

The sample holds a few counts of this clonotype. The genes are TRBV12-3 or TRBV12-4 and TRBJ1-4, with 7 bases lining up with TRBD1. The CDR3 totals 14 residues. Trimming cost V 4 bases and J 7 bases; bases outside gene matches: 6. The CDR3 DNA reads as TGTGCCAGCAGTTCTACAGGGGCGGCTGAAAAACTGTTTTTT. It translates to CASSSTGAAEKLFF.

The chain uses TRBV29-1 and TRBJ2-2; D remains unclear. CDR1 is SQVTM, CDR2 ANQGSEA, per germline. This CDR3 has 12 residues. Trimming took off 2 bases at V and 5 bases at J, with 6 bases between the two ends. CDR3 DNA sequence: TGCAGCGTTGAAAGAGGTACCGGGGAGCTGTTTTTT. This gives the protein CSVERGTGELFF.

This chain links TRBV27 with TRBJ2-7; 11 bases line up with TRBD2. Germline lookup yields CDR1 MNHEY and CDR2 SMNVEV (reference sequence). The length of the CDR3 is 14 residues. Trimming at V came to 6 bases and at J to 2 bases, leaving 3 bases not matched to a gene. CDR3 protein: CASSRLAGTYEQYF. CDR3 coding DNA: TGTGCCAGCAGCAGACTAGCGGGAACCTACGAGCAGTACTTC.

V and J are TRBV7-2 and TRBJ2-7, with D possibly being TRBD1 (5 bases). Trimming removed 1 base at V and 0 bases at J, with 16 bases between. This CDR3 contains 17 residues. The germline V gene has CDR1 SGHTA and CDR2 FQGNSA. The CDR3 sequence: CASSLESWGGRSYEQYF. As DNA, the CDR3 is TGTGCCAGCAGCTTAGAATCTTGGGGCGGCCGCTCCTACGAGCAGTACTTC.

This clonotype was observed a few times. This rearrangement joins TRBV5-1 to TRBJ2-1; tentative D call: TRBD1 (6 bases). The CDR3 extends over 14 amino acids. Germline V gene lookup returns CDR1 SGHRS and CDR2 YFSETQ. The V end was cut by 1 base, the J end by 8 bases, with 13 bases between. CDR3 amino acids: CASSLTGSVDEQFF. In DNA form, the CDR3 reads TGCGCCAGCAGCTTGACAGGGAGTGTAGATGAGCAGTTCTTC.

The sample holds a few counts of this clonotype. This chain uses TRBV20-1 with TRBJ2-1; TRBD2 aligns across 10 bases. V trimming: 6 bases; J trimming: 3 bases; junction bases outside the gene matches: 5. Looked up from germline, CDR1 is DFQATT and CDR2 is SNEGSKA (reference sequence). CDR3 length equals 14 residues. CDR3 residues: CSAKLAGSYNEQFF. CDR3 sequence (DNA): TGCAGTGCAAAACTAGCGGGGAGCTACAATGAGCAGTTCTTC.

The chain carries TRBV20-1 and TRBJ1-5; TRBD1 aligns across 9 bases. Looked up from germline, CDR1 is DFQATT and CDR2 is SNEGSKA (reference sequence). The trim removed 5 bases at V and 1 base at J, leaving 6 bases unmatched. This CDR3 has 15 amino acids. Written as DNA, the CDR3 is TGCAGTGCTGCGGACAGGGGAGGCAGCAATCAGCCCCAGCATTTT. Encoded protein: CSAADRGGSNQPQHF.

Remarks on this clonotype: The junction differs from germline at one of its ends, possibly a read error. This chain uses TRBV2 with TRBJ1-1; 8 bases match TRBD1. CDR1 is SNHLY, CDR2 FYNNEI, per germline. The CDR3 runs to 13 residues. This CDR3 is CAGRAGGYTEAFF. CDR3 nucleotides: TGTGCCGGCAGGGCAGGGGGCTACACTGAAGCTTTCTTT.